This passage covers 21 T cell receptor beta chains from one sample sequenced in a study of blood T cell repertoires in COVID-19. Clones were read by immunoSEQ multiplex PCR, and TCRdb kept only the in-frame ones, dropping some. Here the sample spans fewer than 200,000 clones, over 80% being singletons. Sequences were obtained from peripheral blood. All receptors derive from a woman in her 70s with acute or convalescent COVID-19.

This clone was observed a single time. The chain carries TRBV5-4 and TRBJ2-1; 11 bases are a match to TRBD2. The germline V gene encodes CDR1 SGHNT and CDR2 YYREEE (reference sequence). V was clipped by 3 bases and J by 3 bases; unmatched bases: 5. CDR3 length: 16 residues. The CDR3, as DNA: TGTGCCAGCAGCTCAGGGGGACTAGCGGTCTACAATGAGCAGTTCTTC. Encoded protein: CASSSGGLAVYNEQFF.

This clone was detected once. V is TRBV19 and J is TRBJ2-1; the D gene is possibly TRBD2 (5 bases). The CDR3 extends over 15 amino acids. Germline V lookup: CDR1 LNHDA, CDR2 SQIVND (reference sequence). V shed 3 bases and J shed 6 bases, with 15 bases lying between them. In nucleotides, the CDR3 is TGTGCCAGTAGTATCGAGGTCACAAGCGGCAATGAGCAGTTCTTC. Encoded protein: CASSIEVTSGNEQFF.

The V call is TRBV6-5, the J call TRBJ1-3; 9 nucleotides agree with TRBD1. Germline values: CDR1 MNHEY, CDR2 SVGAGI. V was pared by 5 bases and J by 4 bases, with 6 bases of the junction left unmatched. This CDR3 is built from 15 residues. CDR3 protein: CASSIWTGVGNTIYF. The CDR3 nucleotides are TGTGCCAGCAGTATCTGGACAGGGGTAGGAAACACCATATATTTT.

The chain couples TRBV11-3 to TRBJ1-1; 8 nucleotides agree with TRBD1. The CDR3 runs to 15 residues. The trim removed 4 bases at V and 1 base at J, leaving 5 bases unmatched. In germline, CDR1 is SGHNT, CDR2 YENEEA. The CDR3 loop reads CASSSGTGPNTEAFF. In nucleotides, the CDR3 is TGTGCCAGCAGCTCGGGGACAGGCCCGAACACTGAAGCTTTCTTT. Based on the CDR3 plus reference TRBV11-3 and TRBJ1-1, the full variable domain is EAGVVQSPRYKIIEKKQPVAFWCNPISGHNTLYWYLQNLGQGPELLIRYENEEAVDDSQLPKDRFSAERLKGVDSTLKIQPAELGDSAVYLCASSSGTGPNTEAFFGQGTRLTVV.

V and J are TRBV6-5 and TRBJ2-3; 13 bases line up with TRBD2. V shed 8 bases and J 3 bases; nucleotides not matched to a gene: 5. The germline V gene encodes CDR1 MNHEY and CDR2 SVGAGI. The CDR3 sequence is 15 residues long. The chain's CDR3 is CASGGLAGVTDTQYF. In DNA form, the CDR3 reads TGTGCCAGCGGCGGACTAGCGGGAGTAACAGATACGCAGTATTTT.

Many counts were recorded for this clone. The rearrangement joins TRBV11-2 to TRBJ2-1; a possible D gene is TRBD2 (7 bases). The CDR3 has 15 amino acids. CDR1 is SGHAT and CDR2 is FQNNGV in the germline V gene. The V end was cut by 5 bases, the J end by 4 bases, with 15 bases between. CDR3 in amino acids: CASSPRGGGYNEQFF. CDR3 sequence (DNA): TGTGCCAGCAGCCCTAGGGGAGGGGGGTACAATGAGCAGTTCTTC.

This clone has only a few counts. V gene TRBV10-3 combines with J gene TRBJ2-2; 8 nucleotides align to TRBD2. The CDR3 length is 15 residues. Germline V gene sequence: CDR1 ENHRY, CDR2 SYGVKD. The V and J ends lost 4 bases and 4 bases, in that order; junction bases with no gene match: 5. This CDR3 is CAISVAGGPTGELFF. CDR3 nucleotides: TGTGCCATCAGTGTTGCGGGGGGCCCCACCGGGGAGCTGTTTTTT.

V is TRBV5-6 and J is TRBJ2-1; D remains unclear. Trimming removed 3 bases at V and 4 bases at J, with 14 bases between. The CDR3 extends over 15 amino acids. Looked up from germline, CDR1 is SGHDT and CDR2 is YYEEEE. In DNA form, the CDR3 reads TGTGCCAGCAGCTCGCTAGTAAACCGGTACAATGAGCAGTTCTTC. This sequence encodes CASSSLVNRYNEQFF.

This clone has a single count. J is TRBJ2-3 and V is TRBV10-3; D gene uncertain. V gave up 11 bases and J gave up 3 bases, with 15 bases separating them. Germline values: CDR1 ENHRY, CDR2 SYGVKD. The CDR3 has 13 residues. CDR3 sequence: CAATGEFTDTQYF. CDR3 DNA sequence: TGTGCCGCCACTGGAGAGTTTACAGATACGCAGTATTTT.

This rearrangement joins TRBV19 to TRBJ2-7; TRBD2 matches at 12 bases. With V trimmed by 5 bases and J by 6 bases, 8 bases remained unmatched. The CDR3 runs 15 residues. In germline, CDR1 is LNHDA, CDR2 SQIVND (reference sequence). The CDR3 loop reads CASSLRTSGIGEQYF. Here the CDR3 DNA reads TGTGCCAGTAGTCTCCGGACTAGCGGGATCGGCGAGCAGTACTTC.

The genes are TRBV9 and TRBJ1-1; D unclear. The ends were cut back, 0 bases at V and 0 bases at J, with 15 bases in the middle. Germline V gives CDR1 SGDLS, CDR2 YYNGEE. There are 17 residues in the CDR3. CDR3 region: CASSVGMTRAMNTEAFF. DNA for the CDR3: TGTGCCAGCAGCGTAGGAATGACTCGTGCTATGAACACTGAAGCTTTCTTT.

The rearrangement uses TRBV6-2 or TRBV6-3 and TRBJ2-1; TRBD2 aligns across 11 bases. Trimming removed 2 bases from V and 4 bases from J; junction bases left unmatched: 1. The length of the CDR3 is 15 residues. CDR1 is MNHEY and CDR2 is SVGEGT in the germline V gene. CDR3 coding DNA: TGTGCCAGCAGTTACGCTAGCGGGGGGTACAATGAGCAGTTCTTC. Residues: CASSYASGGYNEQFF.

This chain links TRBV10-3 with TRBJ1-2; 9 bases are shared with TRBD1. The germline gives CDR1 ENHRY, CDR2 SYGVKD. J was trimmed by 9 bases and V by 3 bases; bases with no gene match: 5. The CDR3 consists of 13 residues. The CDR3 bases are TGTGCCATCAGTGAAGGACAGGGGAGTAGCTACACCTTC. Translation gives CAISEGQGSSYTF.

The rearrangement uses TRBV20-1 and TRBJ2-1; perhaps TRBD2 as D (5 bases). Germline CDR1 reads DFQATT; CDR2 reads SNEGSKA (reference sequence). The CDR3 consists of 16 residues. V lost 3 bases, J lost 4 bases, and 19 bases lay in between. The CDR3 sequence is CSASWSGIGVYNEQFF. DNA for the CDR3: TGCAGTGCTAGTTGGTCAGGTATCGGGGTTTACAATGAGCAGTTCTTC.

This clone has only one observation. V and J are TRBV19 and TRBJ2-5; a possible D gene is TRBD1 (6 bases). The CDR3 is made up of 16 amino acids. Germline CDR1 reads LNHDA; CDR2 reads SQIVND (reference sequence). Trimming removed 4 bases from V and 2 bases from J, with 17 bases in between. The CDR3 sequence: CASSRLFGTQQETQYF. The CDR3, as DNA: TGTGCCAGTAGTAGATTATTCGGGACACAACAAGAGACCCAGTACTTC.

The count of this clone is one. Germline is not matched at one junction end, which may reflect a read error. This chain connects TRBV19 to TRBJ2-5; the D gene is possibly TRBD2 (6 bases). CDR1 LNHDA and CDR2 SQIVND come from the germline V gene (reference sequence). This CDR3 region has 15 residues. The CDR3 here is CASSMGGDFQGTQYF. As DNA, the CDR3 is TGTGCCAGTAGTATGGGCGGGGACTTCCAAGGGACCCAGTACTTC.

The J gene is TRBJ2-3, the V gene TRBV10-3; no clear D. V lost 5 bases, J lost 4 bases, and 10 bases lay in between. This CDR3 contains 13 residues. Germline V CDR1 and CDR2: ENHRY, SYGVKD. The CDR3: CAISISDSDTQYF. For the CDR3, the DNA is TGTGCCATCAGTATAAGCGACTCAGATACGCAGTATTTT.

The chain uses TRBV9 and TRBJ1-1; 7 nucleotides align to TRBD1. This CDR3 is 14 amino acids long. Germline V CDR1 and CDR2: SGDLS, YYNGEE. V dropped 4 bases and J dropped 5; count of bases not matched to a gene: 8. The CDR3 here is CASSPNPGGTEAFF. DNA for the CDR3: TGTGCCAGCAGCCCAAACCCAGGGGGGACTGAAGCTTTCTTT.

The chain joins TRBV28 to TRBJ1-5; the D is unclear. CDR3 length: 14 amino acids. The V gene's germline CDR1 is MDHEN and CDR2 SYDVKM. V was cut by 3 bases and J by 4 bases, with 10 bases left in between. The CDR3 here is CASSFLTTNQPQHF. The CDR3 region has the DNA TGTGCCAGCAGTTTTTTGACTACGAATCAGCCCCAGCATTTT.

V gene TRBV19 combines with J gene TRBJ1-1, with D possibly being TRBD1 (5 bases). The CDR3 totals 14 residues. The germline V gene encodes CDR1 LNHDA and CDR2 SQIVND (reference sequence). Trimming stripped 3 bases from V and 1 base from J, with 9 bases between. The CDR3 loop is CASSMGQTNTEAFF. CDR3 nucleotide sequence: TGTGCCAGTAGTATGGGGCAGACGAACACTGAAGCTTTCTTT.

This clone was found a few times. This chain joins TRBV6-1 and TRBJ1-6, with a tentative D call TRBD1 (6 bases). Per the germline V gene, CDR1 is MNHNS and CDR2 is SASEGT. V lost 3 bases, J lost 7 bases, and 10 bases lay in between. CDR3 size: 14 residues. For the CDR3, the DNA is TGTGCCAGCAGTGAGGCAGGGGTGAATTCACCCCTCCACTTT. This codes for CASSEAGVNSPLHF.